The 20 T cell receptor beta chains in this list originate from one sample, sequenced in a study of OX40 agonist ivuxolimab in advanced cancers. The method behind the library was the immunoSEQ multiplex PCR assay. In its TCRdb copy, this immuneACCESS table keeps in-frame sequences only and misses some clones. Where compared with another copy, unresolved V genes explain less than half of these, and the others have no known cause. The sample table shows tens of thousands of clones, and under 90% are seen once. The ten largest clones add up to about 30% of the sample. The input for sequencing was CD4+ or CD8+ T cells sorted from blood, taken in a trial of the OX40 agonist ivuxolimab. The receptors originated from an adult with an advanced solid tumor such as melanoma, head and neck, liver or kidney cancer.

V usage is TRBV23-1 and J usage is TRBJ1-1; D is possibly TRBD1 (6 bases). TRBV23-1 is noted as an ORF with a role that remains uncertain. CDR3 length: 17 residues. Trimming removed 3 bases from V and 4 bases from J, with 21 bases in between. CDR3 DNA: TGCGCCAGCAGTCACTCGAGGGACATTAATGTTTCCACTGAAGCTTTCTTT. This translates into CASSHSRDINVSTEAFF.

CDR3 sequence (DNA): TGTGCCAGCAGCATCACCGGGACAGGGAACACTGAAGCTTTCTTT. Amino acid sequence: CASSITGTGNTEAFF. The chain has TRBV9 and TRBJ1-1; 8 bases map to TRBD1. This CDR3 is built from 15 residues. After removal of 4 bases from V and 1 base from J, the junction contained 6 bases not matched to a gene. Looked up from germline, CDR1 is SGDLS and CDR2 is YYNGEE. The full variable domain, rest sourced from reference TRBV9 and TRBJ1-1, is DSGVTQTPKHLITATGQRVTLRCSPRSGDLSVYWYQQSLDQGLQFLIQYYNGEERAKGNILERFSAQQFPDLHSELNLSSLELGDSALYFCASSITGTGNTEAFFGQGTRLTVV.

About this clone itself: Its ends do not fully match the called genes, so a read error is possible. This chain connects TRBV4-1 to TRBJ1-4, with no clear D. The CDR3 extends over 13 amino acids. The germline V gene encodes CDR1 MGHRA and CDR2 YSYEKL. CDR3 bases: TGCGCCAGCAGCCAAGAAGGGTCTCGAGGACTTTATTTT. Amino acid sequence: CASSQEGSRGLYF.

The gene calls are TRBV10-2 and TRBJ1-3; D not certain. This CDR3 is 14 amino acids long. The germline V gene has CDR1 WSHSY and CDR2 SAAADI. V gave up 0 bases and J gave up 2 bases, with 5 bases separating them. The chain's CDR3 is CASSESGPGNTIYF. The CDR3, as DNA: TGCGCCAGCAGTGAGTCAGGGCCTGGAAACACCATATATTTT.

The chain employs TRBV6-1 and TRBJ2-6; maybe TRBD1 (5 bases). This CDR3 contains 15 residues. With 4 bases removed from V and 0 bases from J, the gap between germline ends came to 7 bases. Germline values: CDR1 MNHNS, CDR2 SASEGT. CDR3 nucleotides: TGTGCCAGCAGTGGACAGTTCTCTGGGGCCAACGTCCTGACTTTC. This encodes CASSGQFSGANVLTF.

By sample fraction, this clone is medium-sized. The chain combines TRBV5-8 with TRBJ2-7; D gene uncertain. V was cut by 5 bases and J by 0 bases, with 9 bases left in between. This CDR3 has 13 residues. The V gene's germline CDR1 is SGHTS and CDR2 YDEGEE. CDR3 amino acids: CASSPGDSYEQYF. In DNA form, the CDR3 reads TGTGCCAGCAGTCCAGGAGACTCCTACGAGCAGTACTTC.

The rearrangement uses TRBV28 and TRBJ1-1; no reliable D call. V was trimmed by 4 bases and J by 1 base, leaving 4 bases between them. The length of the CDR3 is 12 residues. From germline, CDR1 is MDHEN and CDR2 SYDVKM. The CDR3: CASSYGNTEAFF. The CDR3, as DNA: TGTGCCAGCAGTTACGGGAACACTGAAGCTTTCTTT.

The chain couples TRBV6-5 to TRBJ2-3; 7 nucleotides align to TRBD2. The CDR3 sequence is 15 residues long. V gave up 6 bases and J gave up 0 bases; unmatched junction bases: 6. The germline gives CDR1 MNHEY, CDR2 SVGAGI. The CDR3 reads CASRTPSGSTDTQYF. The CDR3 bases are TGTGCCAGCAGAACGCCTAGCGGCAGCACAGATACGCAGTATTTT.

Comments on this clone: At one of its ends the junction is not consistent with the germline gene, which may arise from a read error. The rearrangement links TRBV6-6 to TRBJ1-2, with unresolved D. There are 13 residues in the CDR3. Germline V gives CDR1 MNHNY, CDR2 SVGAGI (reference sequence). CDR3 residues: CASSFPGTYGHTF. The DNA for the CDR3 is TGTGCCAGCAGTTTCCCGGGAACCTATGGCCACACCTTC.

The V call is TRBV13, the J call TRBJ2-7; 10 bases agree with TRBD1. Germline CDR1 is PRHDT and CDR2 is FYEKMQ (reference sequence). Trimming cost V 4 bases and J 6 bases; bases outside gene matches: 3. This CDR3 comprises 13 residues. CDR3 bases: TGTGCCAGCAGCTCGGACAGGGGGGGCGAGCAGTACTTC. Encoded protein: CASSSDRGGEQYF.

V and J are TRBV6-6 and TRBJ1-5; 8 bases align to TRBD1. V shed 11 bases and J 3 bases; nucleotides not matched to a gene: 9. The germline CDR1 and CDR2 sequences are MNHNY and SVGAGI (reference sequence). The CDR3 is 14 amino acids. CDR3 residues: CAGGGQGYNQPQHF. CDR3 nucleotide sequence: TGTGCCGGCGGAGGACAGGGATACAATCAGCCCCAGCATTTT.

This clone was seen just once. This chain joins TRBV2 and TRBJ1-1; D uncertain. Trimming cost V 4 bases and J 0 bases, with 18 bases left between them. CDR1 and CDR2 (germline): SNHLY, FYNNEI. The CDR3 contains 17 residues. Here the CDR3 reads CASSGGGRVSMNTEAFF. The DNA of the CDR3 is TGTGCCAGCAGTGGAGGAGGAAGGGTCAGCATGAACACTGAAGCTTTCTTT. The full variable domain, its missing parts supplied by reference TRBV2 and TRBJ1-1, is EPEVTQTPSHQVTQMGQEVILRCVPISNHLYFYWYRQILGQKVEFLVSFYNNEISEKSEIFDDQFSVERPDGSNFTLKIRSTKLEDSAMYFCASSGGGRVSMNTEAFFGQGTRLTVV.

The chain links TRBV10-3 to TRBJ1-1, with a weak D call TRBD1 (5 bases). Germline V gives CDR1 ENHRY, CDR2 SYGVKD. V lost 6 bases and J 1 base, leaving 15 bases between the germline ends. The CDR3 covers 15 residues. DNA for the CDR3: TGTGCCATCAGAATTTCAAACCAGGGGAACACTGAAGCTTTCTTT. Its protein is CAIRISNQGNTEAFF.

This sequence joins TRBV14 and TRBJ1-2; the D is unclear. The germline CDR1 and CDR2 sequences are SGHDN and FVKESK. This CDR3 has 13 amino acids. The V gene lost 3 bases and the J gene lost 5 bases, with 10 bases spanning the gap. In DNA, the CDR3 is TGTGCCAGCAGCCACCTCGACACATATGGCTACACCTTC. This encodes CASSHLDTYGYTF.

The chain employs TRBV7-9 and TRBJ2-1; D is uncertain. V was trimmed by 3 bases and J by 0 bases, leaving 12 bases between them. From germline, CDR1 is SEHNR and CDR2 FQNEAQ (reference sequence). The CDR3 loop spans 16 amino acids. The CDR3 here is CASSLGTPSSYNEQFF. CDR3 nucleotide sequence: TGTGCCAGCAGCTTGGGTACTCCTAGCTCCTACAATGAGCAGTTCTTC.

The gene calls are TRBV6-1 and TRBJ1-4; weak D call: TRBD1 (6 bases). Looked up from germline, CDR1 is MNHNS and CDR2 is SASEGT. Deletions cut 2 bases from V and 7 bases from J, with 11 bases between. The CDR3 is 14 residues long. The CDR3 here is CASSEWGAGEKLFF. The DNA of the CDR3 is TGTGCCAGCAGTGAATGGGGGGCGGGTGAAAAACTGTTTTTT.

The rearrangement joins TRBV4-1 to TRBJ2-7; tentative D call: TRBD2 (5 bases). CDR1 and CDR2 from the germline V gene are MGHRA and YSYEKL. The V gene lost 0 bases and the J gene lost 0 bases, with 12 bases spanning the gap. The length of the CDR3 is 16 residues. The CDR3 is CASSQDQLSDSYEQYF. The CDR3 nucleotides read TGCGCCAGCAGCCAAGATCAGCTTAGCGACTCCTACGAGCAGTACTTC.

The rearrangement links TRBV23-1 to TRBJ2-7; TRBD2 aligns across 13 bases. TRBV23-1 carries the ORF label, with uncertain function. Unmatched junction bases numbered 8, after V lost 3 bases and J lost 6 bases. The length of the CDR3 is 16 residues. The CDR3 is CASSHTTRTSGSEQYF. CDR3 in DNA: TGCGCCAGCAGTCATACCACCAGGACTAGCGGGAGCGAGCAGTACTTC.

V gene TRBV5-4 combines with J gene TRBJ2-1; D gene unclear. V was shortened by 1 base and J by 10 bases, with 18 bases between the two germline ends. The germline CDR1 and CDR2 sequences are SGHNT and YYREEE (reference sequence). There are 15 residues in the CDR3. CDR3 DNA sequence: TGTGCCAGCAGCTTGTCGGGTAGCCCTGGTGGAGAGCAGTTCTTC. It encodes CASSLSGSPGGEQFF.

V gene TRBV13 combines with J gene TRBJ2-7; 7 nucleotides line up with TRBD2. J gave up 7 bases and V 4 bases, and 19 bases lay outside the gene matches. CDR1 and CDR2 (germline): PRHDT, FYEKMQ (reference sequence). The CDR3 contains 17 residues. The CDR3, as DNA: TGTGCCAGCAGCTATCCTTACCACAGCGGGGCCTTGAGTGAGCAGTACTTC. Protein sequence: CASSYPYHSGALSEQYF.